This T cell receptor (beta chain) was obtained from a study of Ad26.COV2.S vaccination and SARS-CoV-2 variants. Study-level findings and limits: The study found similar non-spike TCR breadth in vaccine and placebo recipients.

Sequencing used immunoSEQ multiplex PCR; TCRdb keeps in-frame clones, though not all of them. Found here are about 400,000 clones, roughly 80% of them singletons; the top ten hold nearly 7.5%. Of note for this clone: Antigen: not known.

Germline V CDR1 and CDR2: SGHTA, FQGTGA. The CDR3 spans 13 residues. Trimming took 5 bases from V and 8 from J, leaving 13 bases between them. Treatment described: some 20 received Ad26.COV2.S at low or high dose, single or two shots; about 5 received placebo; per-sample allocation not given. The investigators took samples on day 63 after the first vaccine or placebo injection. The chain couples TRBV7-3 to TRBJ2-1; tentative D call: TRBD1 (6 bases). The sequencing used peripheral blood, collected in a trial of Ad26.COV2.S vaccine versus placebo. The sequence came from a person between 18 and 60 years old who received the Ad26.COV2.S COVID-19 vaccine or a placebo. The CDR3 reads CASSTKGGHEQFF. DNA of the CDR3: TGTGCCAGCAGCACAAAAGGGGGACATGAGCAGTTCTTC.